This TCR beta chain was sequenced during a study of naive and memory T cell subsets. Study results and limitations: A few larger clonotypes appeared in naive repertoires, especially CD8, possibly memory cells re-expressing CD45RA.

Turning to this clonotype: The antigen is unknown.

Per the germline V gene, CDR1 is MGHRA and CDR2 is YSYEKL. V lost 3 bases to trimming and J lost 4 bases; unmatched junction nucleotides: 8. The CDR3 has 16 amino acids. An equimolar mix of two oligonucleotides served as the beta constant-region primer for TRBC1 and TRBC2. The ligated cDNA underwent four PCR rounds using SP2 and nested alpha and beta constant-region primers. TCRdb reprocessed the UMI-ligation and nested PCR reads via MiXCR and lists one record per CDR3 protein. Of under 150,000 distinct CDR3 sequences in the sample, approximately 20% were seen once. CMV status came from CD4+ IFNgamma after overnight CMV lysate stimulation. Cells stained for CD3, CD4, CD8, CD45RA and CD27 were sorted into four subsets.

The chain joins TRBV4-1 to TRBJ2-7, with 11 bases fitting TRBD2. The sample consisted of naive CD8+ T cells from blood. This clonotype was sampled from a human donor in good health. The CDR3 DNA reads as TGCGCCAGCAGCCAGGTAGCGGGAGGGCCTTGGTACGAGCAGTACTTC. Encoded protein: CASSQVAGGPWYEQYF.